The present T cell receptor beta chain was sequenced within a study of blood T cell repertoires in COVID-19. As for the study in general: The United States, Italy and Spain were the sources of the acute and convalescent COVID-19 samples. The cDNA or gDNA used as material had been derived from T cells, B-cell-depleted T cells, or PBMCs.

Source study methods: Estimated nucleated cell counts came from reference gene primer amplification. Sequencing used immunoSEQ multiplex PCR; TCRdb keeps in-frame clones, though not all of them. Clone size and V and J calls were adopted from that table, with D and trimming inferred from the DNA. The sample lists over 200,000 clones, over 70% seen once, with 25% to 35% in the top ten. CDR1 is SGHRS and CDR2 is YFSETQ in the germline V gene. CDR3 length equals 17 residues. V was pared by 4 bases and J by 1 base, with 6 bases of the junction left unmatched. The TCR sequence derives from a man in his forties with acute or convalescent COVID-19. The chain carries TRBV5-1 and TRBJ2-5; 14 positions agree with TRBD2. The sequenced sample was peripheral blood. The CDR3 coding sequence is TGCGCCAGCAGCGTCGGACTAGCGGGAGGATCCCAAGAGACCCAGTACTTC. Amino acid sequence: CASSVGLAGGSQETQYF.